These T cell receptor beta chains were read from a single sample in a study of blood T cells in healthy people across ages. TCRdb re-derived calls from the 5' RACE reads in MiXCR, one entry per CDR3 protein. The data show about 770,000 distinct CDR3 sequences, with around 42% seen just once and around 21% held by the top ten. Sequencing used blood. The origin of the receptors is a man between 60 and 70 years old in good health. The CDR3 runs from the conserved cysteine through the conserved F or W. A D gene is named only where the DNA matches it firmly. Some rows mark clone size as missing; the rest say once, few, many or name a class of expanded clone.

>TRBV20-1|TRBD1|-|TRBJ2-3|15
CSAMTRDRSTDTQYF
TGCAGTGCTATGACCCGGGACAGGAGCACAGATACGCAGTATTTT
>TRBV10-3|TRBD2|many|TRBJ2-3|19
CATKNNTLAGVLQTDTQYF
TGTGCCACCAAAAACAACACCCTAGCGGGGGTCCTACAAACAGATACGCAGTATTTT
>TRBV12-3/TRBV12-4|-|many|TRBJ2-7|14
CASSGLGVSYEQYF
TGTGCCAGCAGTGGGTTGGGGGTTTCCTACGAGCAGTACTTC
>TRBV2|-|few|TRBJ2-7|15
CASSEDAGASYEQYF
TGTGCCAGCAGTGAAGACGCAGGGGCATCCTACGAGCAGTACTTC
>TRBV5-1|-|-|TRBJ1-1|15
CASSWESGVNTEAFF
TGCGCCAGCAGCTGGGAAAGCGGAGTGAACACTGAAGCTTTCTTT
>TRBV10-3|-|-|TRBJ2-7|18
CAINGPAGAPWMAYEQYF
TGTGCCATCAACGGGCCGGCAGGGGCCCCCTGGATGGCCTACGAGCAGTACTTC
>TRBV7-9|-|-|TRBJ2-1|16
CASSLRTGGDHNEQFF
TGTGCCAGCAGCCTGCGGACTGGCGGGGATCACAATGAGCAGTTCTTC
>TRBV9|-|-|TRBJ2-2|17
CASSVAWAEADTGELFF
TGTGCCAGCAGCGTAGCTTGGGCGGAGGCCGACACCGGGGAGCTGTTTTTT
>TRBV2|TRBD1|-|TRBJ2-1|14
CASSPPGQDNEQFF
TGTGCCAGCAGCCCCCCGGGACAGGACAATGAGCAGTTCTTC
>TRBV24-1|-|few|TRBJ1-2|14
CATSDQRTDYGYTF
TGTGCCACCAGTGACCAGAGGACAGACTATGGCTACACCTTC
>TRBV6-2/TRBV6-3|-|-|TRBJ2-7|17
CASSPTLAGISYNEQYF
TGTGCCAGCAGCCCAACCCTGGCGGGCATCTCCTACAATGAGCAGTACTTC
>TRBV6-2/TRBV6-3|TRBD2|once|TRBJ2-3|17
CASSSYQRGPLVDTQYF
TGTGCCAGCAGTTCCTACCAGCGGGGGCCCTTGGTAGATACGCAGTATTTT
>TRBV6-5|-|few|TRBJ2-5|14
CASSKTGKRTAQYF
TGTGCCAGCAGCAAAACAGGCAAGAGAACGGCCCAGTACTTC
>TRBV14|-|-|TRBJ2-1|15
CASSQGFSSYNEQFF
TGTGCCAGCAGCCAAGGGTTTAGCTCCTACAATGAGCAGTTCTTC
>TRBV20-1|-|-|TRBJ2-7|13
CSARDYSHYEQYF
TGCAGTGCTAGAGATTACAGCCACTACGAGCAGTACTTC
>TRBV18|-|-|TRBJ1-1|13
CASKPDGNTEAFF
TGTGCCAGTAAACCTGACGGTAACACTGAAGCTTTCTTT
>TRBV3-1|-|-|TRBJ2-7|15
CASSQDFRSIYEQYF
TGTGCCAGCAGCCAAGATTTTCGATCAATCTACGAGCAGTACTTC
>TRBV10-3|-|-|TRBJ1-2|14
CAISARAGNYGYTF
TGTGCCATCAGCGCCAGGGCAGGGAACTATGGCTACACCTTC
>TRBV6-2/TRBV6-3|TRBD1|-|TRBJ1-1|13
CASSQLDRGEAFF
TGTGCCAGCAGTCAACTCGACAGGGGGGAAGCTTTCTTT
>TRBV29-1|-|-|TRBJ2-1|16
CSIKQGFLSEFYEQFF
TGCAGCATTAAACAGGGTTTCCTTTCGGAGTTCTACGAGCAGTTCTTC
>TRBV30|-|few|TRBJ1-2|14
CARDSQGKNYGYTF
TGTGCCCGTGATTCCCAGGGGAAGAACTATGGCTACACCTTC
>TRBV6-2/TRBV6-3|TRBD2|few|TRBJ2-1|14
CASSAGGGLGEQFF
TGTGCCAGCAGTGCGGGGGGGGGCCTTGGTGAGCAGTTCTTC
>TRBV10-3|-|few|TRBJ2-5|12
CAISVLGETQYF
TGTGCCATCAGTGTACTAGGGGAGACCCAGTACTTC
>TRBV27|TRBD1|-|TRBJ1-2|14
CASRGDRFNYGYTF
TGTGCCAGCAGGGGGGACAGATTTAACTATGGCTACACCTTC
>TRBV3-1|-|-|TRBJ2-5|16
CASSQVPGGGGETQYF
TGTGCCAGCAGCCAAGTACCGGGGGGAGGGGGAGAGACCCAGTACTTC
>TRBV28|-|-|TRBJ2-5|15
CASSFVRLNQETQYF
TGTGCCAGCAGTTTTGTCCGGCTGAACCAAGAGACCCAGTACTTC
>TRBV7-2|-|few|TRBJ2-5|15
CASSLGAGPQETQYF
TGTGCCAGCAGCTTAGGGGCGGGGCCCCAAGAGACCCAGTACTTC
>TRBV7-2|-|-|TRBJ2-2|14
CASSGRLPYGELFF
TGTGCCAGCAGCGGAAGATTACCATACGGGGAGCTGTTTTTT
>TRBV6-2/TRBV6-3|-|few|TRBJ2-4|17
CASSPSTTTLAKNIQYF
TGTGCCAGCAGCCCCTCGACTACAACCTTAGCCAAAAACATTCAGTACTTC